This entry lists 32 T cell receptor beta chains sequenced from one sample in a study of CXCR3-negative and CXCR3-positive naive CD8 T cells. Study-level points and caveats: Higher TRB CDR3 hydrophobicity marked CXCR3-positive naive cells relative to CXCR3-negative naive cells.

UMI-labeled 5' RACE TRB cDNA libraries were prepared from the cells. TCRdb reprocessed the 5' RACE reads; each CDR3 protein has one entry and no DNA is given. The table for this sample gives 55,000 to 75,000 distinct CDR3 sequences. Their antigens remain unidentified. Sequenced sample: naive CXCR3+ CD8+ T cells from blood. Subset meaning: CD45RO-CCR7+CD27+CD95- naive CD8+ T cells expressing CXCR3 (TNR3+). Source of these receptors: a human donor in good health. Some clones in this sample may be carry-over from other donors' samples.

The chain joins TRBV7-9 to TRBJ2-3. Germline CDR1 SEHNR, CDR2 FQNEAQ (reference sequence). This CDR3 spans 13 amino acids. The CDR3 protein is CASSLLGSDTQYF.

The V gene is TRBV29-1, the J gene TRBJ1-3. The CDR3 contains 14 residues. Germline V gene sequence: CDR1 SQVTM, CDR2 ANQGSEA. This CDR3 reads CSVEDLQADVTIYF.

This chain's CDR3 is CASSYSGTGYEQYF. The chain joins TRBV5-1 to TRBJ2-7; without DNA, the TCRdb call of TRBD1 cannot be checked. There are 14 residues in the CDR3. Per germline, CDR1 SGHRS and CDR2 YFSETQ.

The CDR3 here is CSASDGGNTEAFF. The chain is built from TRBV20-1 and TRBJ1-1; TCRdb lists TRBD1, though no DNA is available to test this call. This CDR3 has 13 residues. The germline V gene encodes CDR1 DFQATT and CDR2 SNEGSKA (reference sequence).

The chain uses TRBV7-2 and TRBJ1-1; absent DNA, TCRdb's TRBD1 call cannot be checked. Germline V CDR1 and CDR2: SGHTA, FQGNSA. This CDR3 contains 15 residues. CDR3: CASSELWNRGAEAFF.

CDR3 sequence: CASSPRDREVFTGELFF. The chain couples TRBV7-9 to TRBJ2-2; TCRdb returns TRBD1, unconfirmable since there is no DNA. The CDR3 consists of 17 residues. The germline V gene has CDR1 SEHNR and CDR2 FQNEAQ (reference sequence).

The V and J genes are TRBV9 and TRBJ2-7; the TCRdb D gene call, TRBD2, has no DNA to confirm it. Germline V gives CDR1 SGDLS, CDR2 YYNGEE. The CDR3 length is 14 residues. The CDR3 reads CASSPSGSSYEQYF.

The chain recombines TRBV12-3 or TRBV12-4 with TRBJ1-2. The CDR3 covers 13 residues. CDR3 sequence: CASSFLENYGYTF.

V is TRBV4-3 and J is TRBJ1-5. Germline V CDR1 and CDR2: LGHNA, YSLEER. CDR3 size: 17 residues. This CDR3 reads CASSQDLQTHSNQPQHF.

This chain links TRBV4-3 with TRBJ2-7; without DNA, the TCRdb call of TRBD1 cannot be checked. Germline V gene sequence: CDR1 LGHNA, CDR2 YSLEER. The CDR3 contains 15 residues. CDR3 amino acids: CASSHRGTGGIEQYF.

The chain has TRBV9 and TRBJ2-7; the D gene TCRdb calls, TRBD1, cannot be checked with no DNA. CDR3 size: 14 residues. Germline V CDR1 and CDR2: SGDLS, YYNGEE. CDR3 amino acids: CASSVDRGGDEQYF.

This sequence joins TRBV6-2 or TRBV6-3 and TRBJ2-7; absent DNA, TCRdb's TRBD2 call cannot be checked. CDR3 size: 18 residues. Per the germline V gene, CDR1 is MNHEY and CDR2 is SVGEGT. The CDR3 loop is CASSPTTSAADGLYEQYF.

This chain uses TRBV4-2 with TRBJ1-2; the TCRdb D gene call, TRBD1, has no DNA to confirm it. Germline V gene lookup returns CDR1 LGHNA and CDR2 YNFKEQ. CDR3 length equals 12 residues. The CDR3 loop is CASSQDEGRYTF.

The chain couples TRBV10-2 to TRBJ2-7. Germline CDR1 is WSHSY and CDR2 is SAAADI. There are 12 residues in the CDR3. CDR3: CASSVAGTEQYF.

The genes are TRBV11-2 and TRBJ2-7; TCRdb's D gene call, TRBD1, goes unchecked for lack of DNA. The germline CDR1 and CDR2 sequences are SGHAT and FQNNGV. This CDR3 contains 15 residues. The CDR3 region is CASSLVGGSPHEQYF.

CDR3 sequence reads: CASSPLGPIGELFF. The rearrangement uses TRBV7-2 and TRBJ2-2; TCRdb gives TRBD2 as the D gene, but with no DNA this cannot be confirmed. The germline gives CDR1 SGHTA, CDR2 FQGNSA. The CDR3 loop spans 14 amino acids. Filled out from reference TRBV7-2 and TRBJ2-2, the complete variable domain reads GAGVSQSPSNKVTEKGKDVELRCDPISGHTALYWYRQSLGQGLEFLIYFQGNSAPDKSGLPSDRFSAERTGGSVSTLTIQRTQQEDSAVYLCASSPLGPIGELFFGEGSRLTVL.

The V gene is TRBV4-1, the J gene TRBJ2-1. Germline assignment: CDR1 MGHRA and CDR2 YSYEKL. This CDR3 has 13 amino acids. The CDR3 sequence: CASSQAGRNEQFF.

The chain couples TRBV2 to TRBJ1-1. This CDR3 is 11 amino acids long. Germline V CDR1 and CDR2: SNHLY, FYNNEI. This chain's CDR3 is CASNRNTEAFF.

The V call is TRBV9, the J call TRBJ2-3; TCRdb's assignment of TRBD1 cannot be checked, as there is no DNA. Germline lookup yields CDR1 SGDLS and CDR2 YYNGEE. This CDR3 has 16 amino acids. The CDR3 region is CASSAGTVLRTDTQYF.

The V gene is TRBV20-1, the J gene TRBJ2-1; TCRdb's D gene call, TRBD1, goes unchecked for lack of DNA. The CDR3 totals 15 residues. Germline loops: CDR1 DFQATT, CDR2 SNEGSKA (reference sequence). CDR3 sequence: CSASWTESSYNEQFF.

The rearrangement uses TRBV2 and TRBJ2-2. The CDR3 loop spans 13 amino acids. Germline CDR1 and CDR2: SNHLY and FYNNEI. CDR3 region: CASKRSSTGELFF.

This chain joins TRBV9 and TRBJ1-6; the TCRdb call, TRBD1, lacks DNA for checking. CDR1 and CDR2 (germline): SGDLS, YYNGEE. This CDR3 has 15 amino acids. The CDR3 sequence is CASSEGGSSDSPLHF.

V and J are TRBV5-5 and TRBJ2-1; the TRBD1 assignment by TCRdb is unverifiable without DNA. Germline V gene lookup returns CDR1 SGHKS and CDR2 YYEKEE (reference sequence). This CDR3 region has 14 residues. This CDR3 is CASSLVTGGNEQFF.

The chain uses TRBV2 and TRBJ2-7; with no DNA, the TCRdb D assignment of TRBD1 cannot be verified. The germline CDR1 and CDR2 sequences are SNHLY and FYNNEI. The CDR3 extends over 14 amino acids. The CDR3 loop reads CASSEMGGGHEQYF.

The chain joins TRBV14 to TRBJ2-7; with no DNA, the TCRdb D assignment of TRBD1 cannot be verified. This CDR3 has 13 amino acids. Germline CDR1 and CDR2: SGHDN and FVKESK. The CDR3 region is CASSQDRGNEQYF.

The chain employs TRBV28 and TRBJ1-5; without DNA, the TCRdb call of TRBD1 cannot be checked. Germline CDR1 is MDHEN and CDR2 is SYDVKM. The CDR3 has 14 residues. This chain's CDR3 is CASSLPQGNQPQHF.

The V call is TRBV9, the J call TRBJ2-3. There are 12 residues in the CDR3. Germline loops: CDR1 SGDLS, CDR2 YYNGEE. This CDR3 is CASSPMADTQYF.

J is TRBJ2-7 and V is TRBV10-3; the D call of TRBD2 rests on TCRdb alone, since no DNA is present to check it. Germline V gene data show CDR1 as ENHRY and CDR2 as SYGVKD. The CDR3 contains 14 residues. CDR3: CAISEISGVWGQYF.

The chain links TRBV4-1 to TRBJ2-1; as DNA is missing, the TRBD1 call by TCRdb cannot be tested. The length of the CDR3 is 14 residues. Germline V gives CDR1 MGHRA, CDR2 YSYEKL. CDR3 loop: CASSPIGQHNEQFF.

The chain combines TRBV6-2 or TRBV6-3 with TRBJ1-2. Germline-derived CDR1 and CDR2 are MNHEY and SVGEGT. This CDR3 has 15 amino acids. The CDR3 reads CASTLWDGANYGYAF.

CDR3 sequence reads: CASSTGRNTEAFF. V is TRBV2 and J is TRBJ1-1; the D gene TCRdb calls, TRBD1, cannot be checked with no DNA. CDR1 is SNHLY, CDR2 FYNNEI, per germline. CDR3 length equals 13 residues.

This chain uses TRBV7-7 with TRBJ2-1; the D call from TCRdb, TRBD2, cannot be confirmed without DNA. The CDR3 totals 16 residues. Germline V gene sequence: CDR1 SSHAT, CDR2 FNYEAQ (reference sequence). The CDR3: CASSLEASGGGNEQFF.